Reported below is one TCR beta chain. Its antigen is as yet unknown. The sample is drawn from a study of monozygotic twins with inflammatory bowel disease. Template switching introduced UMIs that contain a 6-nucleotide sample barcode. For each CDR3 protein, TCRdb gives one entry from its re-call of the 5' RACE reads, without DNA. This repertoire includes roughly 90,000 distinct CDR3 sequences. The germline V gene has CDR1 MNHNY and CDR2 SVGAGI (reference sequence). The CDR3 sequence is 11 residues long. General study findings and limits: Those with IBD had lower TCRbeta diversity (inverse Simpson) than their healthy co-twins did. Patient-specific immunosuppressive treatments may have made repertoires more variable. IBD patients, compared with healthy twins, shared fewer clonotypes with others (especially with disease activity).

This TCR derives from a human donor with ulcerative colitis or Crohn's disease, or a healthy co-twin of an affected twin (not recorded which). The sample taken for sequencing was blood. The rearrangement uses TRBV6-6 and TRBJ1-1. This CDR3 reads CASSYYAEAFF.